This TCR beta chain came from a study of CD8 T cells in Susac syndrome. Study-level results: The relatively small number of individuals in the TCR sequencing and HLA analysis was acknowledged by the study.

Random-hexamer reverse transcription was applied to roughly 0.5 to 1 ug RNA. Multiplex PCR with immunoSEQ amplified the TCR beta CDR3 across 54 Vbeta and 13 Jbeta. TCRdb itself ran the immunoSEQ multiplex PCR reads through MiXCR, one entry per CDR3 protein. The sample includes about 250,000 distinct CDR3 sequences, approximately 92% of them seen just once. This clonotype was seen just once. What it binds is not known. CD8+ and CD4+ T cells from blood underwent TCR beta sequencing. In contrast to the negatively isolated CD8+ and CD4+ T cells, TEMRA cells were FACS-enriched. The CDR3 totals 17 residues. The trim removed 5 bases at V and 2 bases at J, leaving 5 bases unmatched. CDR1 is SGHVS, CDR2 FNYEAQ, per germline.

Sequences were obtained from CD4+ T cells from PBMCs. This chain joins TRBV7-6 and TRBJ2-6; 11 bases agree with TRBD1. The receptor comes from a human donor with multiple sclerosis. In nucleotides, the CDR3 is TGTGCCAGCAGCCCTCGGGACAGGGGGACTGGGGCCAACGTCCTGACTTTC. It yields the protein CASSPRDRGTGANVLTF.